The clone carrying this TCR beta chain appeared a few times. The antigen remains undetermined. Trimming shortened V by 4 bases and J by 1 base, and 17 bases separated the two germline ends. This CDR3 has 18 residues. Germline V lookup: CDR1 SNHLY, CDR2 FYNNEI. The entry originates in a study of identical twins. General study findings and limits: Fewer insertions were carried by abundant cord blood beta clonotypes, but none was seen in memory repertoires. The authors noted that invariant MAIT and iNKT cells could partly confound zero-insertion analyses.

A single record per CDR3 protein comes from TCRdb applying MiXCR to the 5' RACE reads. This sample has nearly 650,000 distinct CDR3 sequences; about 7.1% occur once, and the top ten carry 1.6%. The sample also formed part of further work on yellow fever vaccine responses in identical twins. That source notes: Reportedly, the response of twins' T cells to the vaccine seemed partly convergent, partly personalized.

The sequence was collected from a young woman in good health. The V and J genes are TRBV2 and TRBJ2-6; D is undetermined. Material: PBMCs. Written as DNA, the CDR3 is TGTGCCAGCAGTGCCCGGCCGTTTTCTGGGTCTGGGGCCAACGTCCTGACTTTC. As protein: CASSARPFSGSGANVLTF.